This T cell receptor (beta chain) is drawn from a study of T cells in Graves' hyperthyroidism and ophthalmopathy (dated by TCRdb to about 2019). With respect to the entire study: Peripheral blood samples were taken at initial diagnosis, before any treatment was given. A discovery cohort of about 95 patients, roughly 43 with Graves' ophthalmopathy and roughly 59 with stable Graves' hyperthyroidism, was used to find distinguishing TCR V-J signatures. Whether ophthalmopathy could be predicted prospectively was tested in an independent validation cohort made up of about 18 hyperthyroidism patients plus 17 patients who later progressed to ophthalmopathy. The 95 to 100 discovery patients were divided at random into training and test sets in a 7:3 ratio. In over five Graves' hyperthyroidism patients, the study also compared T-cell repertoires from thyroid tissue with T-cell repertoires from blood. After blood sampling, hyperthyroidism patients were treated with methimazole at a starting dose of 30 mg daily, and ophthalmopathy patients were treated with high-dose intravenous methylprednisolone. According to the paper, TCR Vbeta CDR3 sequencing was carried out on more than 120 peripheral blood samples, which came from over 40 ophthalmopathy, approximately 72 hyperthyroidism and roughly 17 progressor patients.

Study-wide findings and limitations: In cross-validation, a model built on a 13 V-J signature told ophthalmopathy apart from stable hyperthyroidism with 87.88% sensitivity and 81% to 82% specificity, and in testing the same model reached 80%/75%. Most expanded thyroid clonotypes (frequency above 0.001) were also detected in blood, suggesting blood repertoires may reflect thyroid immune responses. Sample size was not statistically predetermined, and blinding of investigators to group allocation was not performed. In validation, the model predicted progression to ophthalmopathy a median of approximately 6.3 months before onset, with over 60% sensitivity and about 72% specificity.

Note on this clonotype: There is no known antigen for this receptor. The sample holds no much larger clone one base away, and base qualities are not on file.

Moderately to severely active disease, a Clinical Activity Score of at least 3, a NOSPECS grade of at least 4, and a duration under 3 months were present in ophthalmopathy patients. Exclusion was applied to patients with uncontrolled infections, other autoimmune diseases, pregnancy or lactation. Diagnoses were based on clinical symptoms, serum thyroxine and TRAb, thyroid ultrasound and orbital computed tomography. Ficoll-Paque density gradient centrifugation was used to isolate PBMCs from around 10 ml of fresh peripheral blood. Total RNA was extracted using Trizol reagent, and RNA quality was assessed on an Agilent 2100 Bioanalyzer. The TCR beta CDR3 regions were amplified from the RNA transcripts. For the first round of RT-PCR on the TCR CDR3, the HTBI primer set was used together with the Qiagen OneStep RT-PCR kit. Libraries were constructed in a second round of multiplex PCR, after which size selection and purification were carried out. Paired-end sequencing of the libraries was performed with 100 bp reads on an Illumina HiSeq2000. The study's own analysis went as follows. SOAPnuke was used to process the raw data, throwing out any read that contained adapters or uncalled bases, had a mean Phred below 15, or lacked an exact constant-primer or identifier match. COPE v1.2.5 was used to merge high-quality paired reads, and clonotypes were defined as unique nucleotide sequences. MiTCR v1.1 was used to align the clonotypes against IMGT TRBV, TRBD and TRBJ reference segments. The analysis included only V-J combinations with a frequency above 0.0001, which together covered 99% to 99.2% of the repertoires. The TCS score was defined as F50 (clonal expansion) divided by E x V (chaos), with BLOSUM62-based TCRdist calculated between CDR3 peptides within each V-J. Welch's t-statistics and random forest reduced roughly 500 V-J features to roughly 13, which were used in a naive Bayes classifier (R e1071). TCRdb passed the public sequencing reads through fastp at Q25 and MiXCR, retaining productive beta sequences. When rows share a CDR3 protein, they turn into one entry using the most common DNA and genes. The V and J calls and clone size are TCRdb's, not the authors'. The sample table contains approximately 400,000 distinct CDR3 sequences; only one count was recorded for roughly 15% of them. The ten top clones hold around 20% of the sample.

This TCR was sampled from a woman aged 25 to 45 with Graves' ophthalmopathy. The sample was blood.

The nucleotide sequence reads as follows: TGCAGTGCGACGGACACCCCCGAGCAGTACTTC. This codes for CSATDTPEQYF. The sequence joins TRBV20-1 to TRBJ2-7, and possibly TRBD1, on 5 matching bases. CDR1 and CDR2 were assigned from the germline V gene (reference sequence) as DFQATT and SNEGSKA. The CDR3 has 11 amino acids, counting the end cysteine and phenylalanine. Only the CDR3 DNA is retained, 33 bases long and in frame from the first base. V is pared back by 6 bases and J by 6 bases, with 12 bases lying between the germline termini.